Below are 7 T cell receptor beta chains sequenced from a single sample in a study of T cell responses to AZD1222 COVID-19 vaccine. Clones were sequenced by immunoSEQ multiplex PCR, and TCRdb holds only the in-frame ones, with some missing. The table lists over 130,000 clones, approximately 92% of them singletons. The source was peripheral blood, collected on day 0 of AZD1222 vaccination. Source of these receptors: an adult in good health.

The rearrangement joins TRBV9 to TRBJ1-2, with D possibly matching TRBD1 (5 bases). The length of the CDR3 is 11 residues. Trimming shortened V by 6 bases and J by 8 bases, and 11 bases separated the two germline ends. The germline CDR1 and CDR2 sequences are SGDLS and YYNGEE. CDR3 in amino acids: CASKGVGGYTF. For the CDR3, the DNA is TGTGCCAGCAAAGGGGTGGGAGGCTACACCTTC.

CDR3 loop: CASSLYSYEQYF. The DNA of the CDR3 is TGTGCCAGCAGTTTATACAGCTACGAGCAGTACTTC. This sequence joins TRBV12-3 or TRBV12-4 and TRBJ2-7; D not resolved. The V and J ends lost 2 bases and 3 bases respectively, with 5 bases between them. The CDR3 runs 12 residues.

V usage is TRBV24-1 and J usage is TRBJ1-4; the match to TRBD1 covers 7 bases. This CDR3 contains 15 residues. Germline V lookup: CDR1 KGHDR, CDR2 SFDVKD. V dropped 9 bases and J dropped 7; count of bases not matched to a gene: 13. CDR3: CATQDGTVGGEKLFF. In DNA form, the CDR3 reads TGTGCCACCCAGGACGGGACAGTTGGGGGTGAAAAACTGTTTTTT.

The chain uses TRBV2 and TRBJ2-3, with 8 bases that match TRBD2. The V gene's germline CDR1 is SNHLY and CDR2 FYNNEI. The CDR3 sequence is 14 residues long. With V trimmed by 6 bases and J by 4 bases, 6 bases remained unmatched. CDR3 protein: CASRQAGVPDTQYF. The CDR3 DNA reads as TGTGCCAGCAGACAAGCGGGAGTCCCAGATACGCAGTATTTT.

The chain couples TRBV7-9 to TRBJ1-1; D remains unclear. CDR3 length: 15 amino acids. V lost 2 bases and J 0 bases, leaving 10 bases between the germline ends. Germline CDR1 is SEHNR and CDR2 is FQNEAQ (reference sequence). CDR3 in DNA: TGTGCCAGCAGCTTATGGATACTCTTGAACACTGAAGCTTTCTTT. Protein product: CASSLWILLNTEAFF.

The chain employs TRBV5-1 and TRBJ2-1; TRBD1 or TRBD2 may be the D gene (5 bases each). Trimming left V 7 bases short and J 8 bases short, with 22 bases between. The CDR3 has 15 amino acids. Germline CDR1 reads SGHRS; CDR2 reads YFSETQ. CDR3 amino acids: CASAKTGNEGHEQFF. The CDR3 nucleotides are TGCGCCAGCGCGAAGACCGGCAACGAGGGGCATGAGCAGTTCTTC.

This chain links TRBV3-1 (or the pseudogene TRBV3-2) with TRBJ2-6; TRBD1 might be the D (6 bases). This CDR3 spans 18 amino acids. CDR1 is LGHDT, CDR2 YNNKEL, per germline (reference sequence). Trimming removed 3 bases from V and 0 bases from J, with 15 bases in between. CDR3 nucleotides: TGTGCCAGCAGCCACCGAAGAGACAGGAACTCTGGGGCCAACGTCCTGACTTTC. Protein sequence: CASSHRRDRNSGANVLTF.